What follows are 20 T cell receptor beta chains derived from one specimen sequenced in a study of cytomegalovirus exposure and HLA in healthy donors. Libraries were prepared by immunoSEQ multiplex PCR; TCRdb keeps only in-frame clonotypes and omits some of them. Of some 170,000 clones listed, 86% are singletons. Material: PBMCs. These receptors were collected from a man aged 30-40 years in good health and CMV-seropositive.

As regards this clone: The sample carries other DNA sequences with the same CDR3. The chain carries TRBV19 and TRBJ2-7; 8 bases agree with TRBD1. Germline CDR1 LNHDA, CDR2 SQIVND (reference sequence). The V segment lost 1 base and the J segment 2 bases; nucleotides outside the gene matches: 4. The CDR3 covers 15 residues. The CDR3 DNA sequence: TGTGCCAGTAGTATAGCCGGACAGGGAGCCTACGAGCAGTACTTC. Translated: CASSIAGQGAYEQYF. Supplemented by reference TRBV19 and TRBJ2-7, the full variable domain reads DGGITQSPKYLFRKEGQNVTLSCEQNLNHDAMYWYRQDPGQGLRLIYYSQIVNDFQKGDIAEGYSVSREKKESFPLTVTSAQKNPTAFYLCASSIAGQGAYEQYFGPGTRLTVT.

The V call is TRBV6-5, the J call TRBJ1-5, with TRBD1 identical over 7 bases. The CDR3 spans 13 residues. Germline V lookup: CDR1 MNHEY, CDR2 SVGAGI. V shed 6 bases, J shed 5 bases, and the junction held 4 bases outside the gene matches. CDR3 in DNA: TGTGCCAGCAGAGGAGGGGGCCATCAGCCCCAGCATTTT. As protein: CASRGGGHQPQHF.

The chain links TRBV5-4 to TRBJ2-3; TRBD2 agrees at 9 bases. The CDR3 has 13 residues. Germline assignment: CDR1 SGHNT and CDR2 YYREEE (reference sequence). Trimming removed 5 bases from V and 3 bases from J; junction bases left unmatched: 1. The CDR3 loop reads CASRLAGTDTQYF. The CDR3 nucleotides are TGTGCCAGCAGGCTAGCGGGAACAGATACGCAGTATTTT.

Worth noting for this clone: At one end, the junction sequence differs from germline, possibly due to a read error. The chain has TRBV20-1 and TRBJ1-2, with D tentatively TRBD1 (5 bases). This CDR3 is 10 amino acids long. Germline CDR1 is DFQATT and CDR2 is SNEGSKA (reference sequence). The CDR3 DNA reads as TGCAGTGCTAGAGGGGTGGGGGATGCCTTC. It encodes CSARGVGDAF.

The chain carries TRBV11-2 and TRBJ1-4; possible D gene TRBD1, 5 bases. Trimming shortened V by 4 bases and J by 4 bases, and 10 bases separated the two germline ends. CDR3 size: 14 residues. Germline V lookup: CDR1 SGHAT, CDR2 FQNNGV. The CDR3 DNA reads TGTGCCAGCAGCTGGGCGGGGCATAATGAAAAACTGTTTTTT. Amino acids: CASSWAGHNEKLFF.

The V gene is TRBV29-1, the J gene TRBJ2-3; 9 bases agree with TRBD2. The germline CDR1 and CDR2 sequences are SQVTM and ANQGSEA. V lost 4 bases, J lost 0 bases, and 2 bases stayed unmatched. There are 14 residues in the CDR3. The CDR3 reads CSVGSGRSTDTQYF. The DNA of the CDR3 is TGCAGCGTTGGGAGCGGGAGGAGCACAGATACGCAGTATTTT.

The chain carries TRBV9 and TRBJ2-7, with 7 bases that match TRBD1. Germline lookup yields CDR1 SGDLS and CDR2 YYNGEE. J gave up 1 base and V 3 bases, and 7 bases lay outside the gene matches. This CDR3 region has 15 residues. The CDR3 protein is CASSASTGFSYEQYF. In nucleotides, the CDR3 is TGTGCCAGCAGCGCTTCGACAGGGTTTTCCTACGAGCAGTACTTC.

The chain employs TRBV7-2 and TRBJ2-7; 10 bases match TRBD1. This CDR3 region has 15 residues. V dropped 4 bases and J dropped 5; count of bases not matched to a gene: 8. CDR1 is SGHTA and CDR2 is FQGNSA in the germline V gene. For the CDR3, the DNA is TGTGCCAGCAGCTGGGGACAGGGGAATTATAACGAGCAGTACTTC. Translated: CASSWGQGNYNEQYF. The variable domain in full, with the rest retrieved from reference TRBV7-2 and TRBJ2-7, is GAGVSQSPSNKVTEKGKDVELRCDPISGHTALYWYRQSLGQGLEFLIYFQGNSAPDKSGLPSDRFSAERTGGSVSTLTIQRTQQEDSAVYLCASSWGQGNYNEQYFGPGTRLTVT.

The chain employs TRBV5-1 and TRBJ2-7, with unresolved D. Germline V CDR1 and CDR2: SGHRS, YFSETQ. V lost 2 bases and J 3 bases, leaving 9 bases between the germline ends. The CDR3 is 13 amino acids. CDR3 in amino acids: CASSLYAFYEQYF. Here the CDR3 DNA reads TGCGCCAGCAGCTTATACGCCTTCTACGAGCAGTACTTC.

The V and J genes are TRBV5-1 and TRBJ1-1, with D tentatively TRBD1 (5 bases). The V end lost 4 bases, the J end lost 6 bases, and 13 bases lay between the germline ends. This CDR3 spans 13 amino acids. The germline V gene encodes CDR1 SGHRS and CDR2 YFSETQ. CDR3 in DNA: TGCGCCAGCAGCCGGTCCGGGACTCCTGAAGCTTTCTTT. Encoded protein: CASSRSGTPEAFF.

With regard to this clone: The sample has other DNA sequences that encode this CDR3 too. J is TRBJ1-2 and V is TRBV25-1; 9 bases match TRBD1. Per the germline V gene, CDR1 is MGHDK and CDR2 is SYGVNS. The CDR3 spans 13 residues. After removal of 6 bases from V and 2 bases from J, the junction contained 1 base not matched to a gene. CDR3 DNA sequence: TGTGCCAGCAGAGGGACAGGGAACTATGGCTACACCTTC. Protein product: CASRGTGNYGYTF.

This chain uses TRBV5-1 with TRBJ2-5; the D gene is possibly TRBD2 (7 bases). Germline lookup yields CDR1 SGHRS and CDR2 YFSETQ. V dropped 4 bases and J dropped 3 bases, with 16 bases sitting between them. The length of the CDR3 is 15 residues. This chain's CDR3 is CASSPGGGVEETQYF. The CDR3 nucleotides read TGCGCCAGCAGCCCTGGCGGGGGCGTAGAAGAGACCCAGTACTTC.

This rearrangement joins TRBV6-5 to TRBJ1-1; 9 bases fit TRBD1. The CDR3 has 14 amino acids. Trimming took 6 bases from V and 4 from J; bases not matched to a gene: 6. The germline V gene has CDR1 MNHEY and CDR2 SVGAGI. CDR3: CASSRGQGSTEAFF. Written as DNA, the CDR3 is TGTGCCAGCAGCCGGGGACAGGGCAGCACTGAAGCTTTCTTT.

The V gene is TRBV5-6, the J gene TRBJ2-7; D unresolved. The V and J ends lost 2 bases and 1 base respectively, with 7 bases between them. The CDR3 spans 13 residues. The germline V gene has CDR1 SGHDT and CDR2 YYEEEE. This CDR3 reads CASSFDISYEQYF. The CDR3 DNA is TGTGCCAGCAGCTTTGACATATCCTACGAGCAGTACTTC.

V and J are TRBV6-5 and TRBJ1-2, with a weak D call TRBD1 (5 bases). Germline CDR1 is MNHEY and CDR2 is SVGAGI. The CDR3 extends over 16 amino acids. V dropped 2 bases and J dropped 2 bases, with 15 bases sitting between them. The chain's CDR3 is CASSYLLGGENYGYTF. The CDR3 nucleotides are TGTGCCAGCAGTTACCTCCTTGGAGGGGAGAACTATGGCTACACCTTC.

V and J are TRBV6-4 and TRBJ2-1; TRBD2 agrees at 13 bases. The germline gives CDR1 MRHNA, CDR2 SNTAGT. The CDR3 is 16 residues long. The V gene end was trimmed by 3 bases and the J gene end by 10 bases; junction bases not matched to a gene: 9. The DNA for the CDR3 is TGTGCCAGCAGTGATCGACTAGCGGGAGGAGTGATAGAGCAGTTCTTC. The encoded protein is CASSDRLAGGVIEQFF.

This rearrangement joins TRBV6-5 to TRBJ1-3; D is uncertain. The CDR3 spans 16 residues. CDR1 and CDR2 from the germline V gene are MNHEY and SVGAGI. Deletions cut 0 bases from V and 0 bases from J, with 9 bases between. The CDR3 sequence is CASSYSGIASGNTIYF. Here the CDR3 DNA reads TGTGCCAGCAGTTACTCGGGGATCGCCTCTGGAAACACCATATATTTT.

The rearrangement links TRBV11-2 to TRBJ2-7, with 8 bases lining up with TRBD2. There are 19 residues in the CDR3. V trimming: 0 bases; J trimming: 4 bases; junction bases outside the gene matches: 17. Germline assignment: CDR1 SGHAT and CDR2 FQNNGV. CDR3 DNA sequence: TGTGCCAGCAGCTTAGATCCACGTAGGGGTAGCGGGGCGCTTTACGAGCAGTACTTC. Its translation: CASSLDPRRGSGALYEQYF.

V and J are TRBV7-3 and TRBJ2-5, with a weak D call TRBD1 (6 bases). In germline, CDR1 is SGHTA, CDR2 FQGTGA. V dropped 2 bases and J dropped 1 base, with 11 bases sitting between them. This CDR3 spans 15 amino acids. As DNA, the CDR3 is TGTGCCAGCAGCTTAGGACAGAACTCCCAAGAGACCCAGTACTTC. Translating it yields CASSLGQNSQETQYF.

The chain employs TRBV9 and TRBJ2-7; D not certain. The CDR3 has 14 amino acids. The germline V gene has CDR1 SGDLS and CDR2 YYNGEE. With 0 bases removed from V and 2 bases from J, the gap between germline ends came to 9 bases. The CDR3 coding sequence is TGTGCCAGCAGCGTAGCAGTAGGCACCTACGAGCAGTACTTC. It encodes CASSVAVGTYEQYF.